The 29 T cell receptor beta chains reported below all come from one sample, sequenced in a study of cytomegalovirus exposure and HLA in healthy donors. PCR was performed using 60 Vbeta and 13 Jbeta primers. The table came from immunoSEQ multiplex PCR; TCRdb's copy has only in-frame clones and leaves some out. The sample lists 180,000 or so clones; 82% were seen once. Source material: PBMCs. Every receptor here comes from a man aged 35-49 years in good health and CMV-seronegative.

The rearrangement joins TRBV15 to TRBJ2-4, with 11 bases that match TRBD1. This CDR3 contains 15 residues. The V gene's germline CDR1 is LNHNV and CDR2 YYDKDF (reference sequence). With 3 bases clipped from V and 7 bases from J, the junction kept 5 bases outside the gene matches. The chain's CDR3 is CATSRGQGDANIQYF. The DNA for the CDR3 is TGTGCCACCAGCAGGGGACAGGGGGACGCGAACATTCAGTACTTC.

The chain couples TRBV29-1 to TRBJ2-3, with a weak D call TRBD2 (6 bases). V lost 0 bases, J lost 5 bases, and 18 bases lay in between. This CDR3 is built from 16 residues. Germline CDR1 and CDR2: SQVTM and ANQGSEA. The chain's CDR3 is CSVEDRAGRGKDTQYF. DNA of the CDR3: TGCAGCGTTGAAGATCGAGCGGGTCGGGGAAAAGATACGCAGTATTTT.

The sample holds one count of this clone. DNA of the CDR3: TGTGCCAGCAGTGTACCGGGACACCAGAACACCGGGGAGCTGTTTTTT. Translated: CASSVPGHQNTGELFF. The chain has TRBV28 and TRBJ2-2; tentatively, D is TRBD1 (6 bases). Germline CDR1 and CDR2: MDHEN and SYDVKM. V lost 5 bases and J 1 base, leaving 14 bases between the germline ends. This CDR3 contains 16 residues.

The chain recombines TRBV21-1 with TRBJ2-3; TRBD2 is the table's D call, not checked against the DNA. TRBV21-1 is marked as a pseudogene. The CDR3 consists of 17 residues. CDR3 DNA: TGTGCCAGCAGCTCCGGGGGGACTAGCGGACCTACAGATACGCAGTATTTT. Its translation is CASSSGGTSGPTDTQYF.

The genes are TRBV30 and TRBJ1-1; no reliable D call. The CDR3 consists of 12 residues. Germline V gives CDR1 GTSNPN, CDR2 SVGIG (reference sequence). Trimming removed 1 base at V and 5 bases at J, with 8 bases between. CDR3 in DNA: TGTGCCTGGAGTGGCCGGGGAACTGAAGCTTTCTTT. It codes for CAWSGRGTEAFF.

The chain couples TRBV4-1 to TRBJ1-1; 7 bases match TRBD1. Per germline, CDR1 MGHRA and CDR2 YSYEKL. V lost 4 bases and J lost 0; bases outside the gene matches: 5. This CDR3 has 15 amino acids. CDR3 in amino acids: CASSPKTGLNTEAFF. The CDR3 DNA is TGCGCCAGCAGCCCAAAGACAGGGCTGAACACTGAAGCTTTCTTT.

The chain couples TRBV7-8 to TRBJ2-7, with a weak D call TRBD2 (6 bases). The CDR3 length is 15 residues. Germline V gives CDR1 SGHVS, CDR2 FQNEAQ. The V end was cut by 2 bases, the J end by 4 bases, with 15 bases between. The CDR3, as DNA: TGTGCCAGCAGCTTACAGATAGGAGGGCCGTACGAGCAGTACTTC. Its translation: CASSLQIGGPYEQYF.

This clone was recorded once. V gene TRBV6-8 combines with J gene TRBJ2-1; perhaps TRBD2 as D (6 bases). V was clipped by 10 bases and J by 6 bases, with 31 bases between them. Per germline, CDR1 MNHGY and CDR2 SAAAGT. CDR3 size: 18 residues. The CDR3 coding sequence is TGTGCCAACAAGTTAAGGGCGGGGAACGGGAGTCGGGGCAATGAGCAGTTCTTC. It specifies CANKLRAGNGSRGNEQFF.

The V gene is TRBV11-2, the J gene TRBJ2-3; TRBD2 agrees at 7 bases. CDR3 length equals 16 residues. Germline V gene sequence: CDR1 SGHAT, CDR2 FQNNGV. Germline trimming cut 6 bases from V and 3 bases from J; bases unmatched to any gene: 12. The CDR3 region is CASSFRTQGGTDTQYF. DNA of the CDR3: TGTGCCAGCAGTTTTAGAACCCAGGGAGGGACAGATACGCAGTATTTT.

J is TRBJ1-2 and V is TRBV6-8, with TRBD1 as a possible D gene (5 bases). V was cut by 8 bases and J by 0 bases, with 13 bases left in between. The germline V gene encodes CDR1 MNHGY and CDR2 SAAAGT. This CDR3 comprises 14 residues. CDR3 sequence (DNA): TGTGCCAGCTTGAACAGGAGCTCTAACTATGGCTACACCTTC. Amino acid sequence: CASLNRSSNYGYTF.

V usage is TRBV5-4 and J usage is TRBJ2-1, with 8 bases fitting TRBD2. The germline gives CDR1 SGHNT, CDR2 YYREEE (reference sequence). With V trimmed by 4 bases and J by 7 bases, 10 bases remained unmatched. This CDR3 is 15 amino acids long. The CDR3 sequence: CASSMSGTRQNEQFF. The CDR3 DNA follows: TGTGCCAGCAGCATGTCCGGGACTAGGCAGAATGAGCAGTTCTTC.

This clone was counted once. The chain recombines TRBV6-6 with TRBJ1-4, with D hard to call. The germline gives CDR1 MNHNY, CDR2 SVGAGI (reference sequence). The CDR3 runs to 15 residues. Trimming took 0 bases from V and 1 from J, leaving 6 bases between them. The CDR3 protein is CASSYSSGTNEKLFF. CDR3 DNA: TGTGCCAGCAGTTACTCGAGCGGAACTAATGAAAAACTGTTTTTT.

The gene calls are TRBV4-1 and TRBJ1-4; 7 bases are shared with TRBD1. The ends lost 0 bases at V and 6 bases at J; junction bases unmatched: 4. The CDR3 has 15 amino acids. Germline CDR1 MGHRA, CDR2 YSYEKL. CDR3 loop: CASSQDTGDDEKLFF. The CDR3 DNA follows: TGCGCCAGCAGCCAAGATACAGGGGATGATGAAAAACTGTTTTTT.

The V call is TRBV4-2, the J call TRBJ2-3, with TRBD2 identical over 7 bases. The V gene end was trimmed by 0 bases and the J gene end by 3 bases; junction bases not matched to a gene: 9. Germline-derived CDR1 and CDR2 are LGHNA and YNFKEQ. This CDR3 spans 17 amino acids. As DNA, the CDR3 is TGTGCCAGCAGCCAAGACCCTAGCGGCACGGATACAGATACGCAGTATTTT. It yields the protein CASSQDPSGTDTDTQYF.

V is TRBV7-2 and J is TRBJ2-6; no clear D gene. The CDR3 consists of 16 residues. Trimming left V 5 bases short and J 1 base short, with 12 bases between. CDR1 is SGHTA, CDR2 FQGNSA, per germline. The CDR3 coding sequence is TGTGCCAGCAGCACAAGGAGCCCGTCTGGGGCCAACGTCCTGACTTTC. Translated: CASSTRSPSGANVLTF.

V usage is TRBV11-3 and J usage is TRBJ2-1, with 14 bases matching TRBD2. Germline lookup yields CDR1 SGHNT and CDR2 YENEEA. Trimming removed 4 bases from V and 8 bases from J; junction bases left unmatched: 13. The CDR3 extends over 18 amino acids. This CDR3 reads CASSSRLAGGPPIHEQFF. The CDR3 DNA sequence: TGTGCCAGCAGCTCTAGACTAGCGGGGGGGCCGCCAATCCATGAGCAGTTCTTC.

The rearrangement links TRBV9 to TRBJ2-7; 14 nucleotides align to TRBD2. The CDR3 consists of 19 residues. V lost 0 bases and J lost 6; bases outside the gene matches: 14. The germline CDR1 and CDR2 sequences are SGDLS and YYNGEE. CDR3 residues: CASSVGTSGRRILPREQYF. The DNA of the CDR3 is TGTGCCAGCAGCGTAGGGACTAGCGGGAGGAGAATATTGCCGCGCGAGCAGTACTTC.

The chain recombines TRBV5-1 with TRBJ1-1; TRBD1 matches 7 bases. The V and J ends lost 5 bases and 3 bases, in that order; junction bases with no gene match: 10. In germline, CDR1 is SGHRS, CDR2 YFSETQ. The CDR3 length is 15 residues. CDR3 in DNA: TGCGCCAGCAGGGAGGGGGCGATCCTGGACACTGAAGCTTTCTTT. Amino acid sequence: CASREGAILDTEAFF. The variable domain in full, completed from reference TRBV5-1 and TRBJ1-1, reads KAGVTQTPRYLIKTRGQQVTLSCSPISGHRSVSWYQQTPGQGLQFLFEYFSETQRNKGNFPGRFSGRQFSNSRSEMNVSTLELGDSALYLCASREGAILDTEAFFGQGTRLTVV.

This clone was detected once. The chain joins TRBV19 to TRBJ2-3; possible D gene TRBD2, 5 bases. V was pared by 7 bases and J by 4 bases, with 15 bases between. From germline, CDR1 is LNHDA and CDR2 SQIVND (reference sequence). The CDR3 is made up of 14 amino acids. CDR3 in amino acids: CASTPGNWADTQYF. The CDR3 nucleotides read TGTGCCAGTACTCCGGGGAATTGGGCAGATACGCAGTATTTT.

A single count supports this clone. The rearrangement links TRBV27 to TRBJ2-5; D possibly corresponds to TRBD1 (6 bases). The J call may be in error: the DNA end matches TRBJ2-7 better. The CDR3 has 14 amino acids. Germline V gives CDR1 MNHEY, CDR2 SMNVEV (reference sequence). Here the CDR3 DNA reads TGTGCCAGCAGCTCCAGACAGGACTCCTACGAGCAGTACTTC. As protein: CASSSRQDSYEQYF.

A remark on this clone: This sample includes further DNA sequences coding for the same CDR3. The chain links TRBV28 to TRBJ2-7; the D gene is possibly TRBD2 (6 bases). The CDR3 consists of 12 residues. The V gene's germline CDR1 is MDHEN and CDR2 SYDVKM. V was shortened by 2 bases and J by 4 bases, with 6 bases between the two germline ends. The CDR3 DNA follows: TGTGCCAGCAGTTTAGGAGGGTACGAGCAGTACTTC. It translates to CASSLGGYEQYF.

V gene TRBV5-5 combines with J gene TRBJ2-7; 10 nucleotides align to TRBD2. The germline CDR1 and CDR2 sequences are SGHKS and YYEKEE (reference sequence). The junction had 4 bases not matched to a gene; V was cut back by 2 bases and J by 5 bases. This CDR3 is built from 14 residues. The CDR3: CASSLGLAGDEQYF. The CDR3 nucleotides read TGTGCCAGCAGCTTAGGCCTAGCGGGAGACGAGCAGTACTTC. Combining the CDR3 with reference TRBV5-5 and TRBJ2-7 gives the whole variable domain DAGVTQSPTHLIKTRGQQVTLRCSPISGHKSVSWYQQVLGQGPQFIFQYYEKEERGRGNFPDRFSARQFPNYSSELNVNALLLGDSALYLCASSLGLAGDEQYFGPGTRLTVT.

This chain links TRBV7-3 with TRBJ2-1; D may be TRBD2 (5 bases). The CDR3 extends over 16 amino acids. Germline V gene data show CDR1 as SGHTA and CDR2 as FQGTGA. V was shortened by 3 bases and J by 2 bases, with 14 bases between the two germline ends. The CDR3 is CASSFRLNLPYNEQFF. In DNA, the CDR3 is TGTGCCAGCAGCTTCCGACTAAACTTACCCTACAATGAGCAGTTCTTC.

The count of this clone is one. The V call is TRBV28, the J call TRBJ2-7, with 9 bases fitting TRBD1. This CDR3 is built from 14 residues. Germline V lookup: CDR1 MDHEN, CDR2 SYDVKM. V lost 5 bases, J lost 3 bases, and 5 bases stayed unmatched. This chain's CDR3 is CASSPGTGSYEQYF. CDR3 bases: TGTGCCAGCAGTCCGGGGACAGGGAGCTACGAGCAGTACTTC.

This rearrangement joins TRBV7-3 to TRBJ2-3, with 16 bases aligning to TRBD2. From germline, CDR1 is SGHTA and CDR2 FQGTGA. The CDR3 length is 21 residues. The ends lost 5 bases at V and 2 bases at J; junction bases unmatched: 16. The CDR3, as DNA: TGTGCCAGCAGCCAACAACCGGGACTAGCGGGGGGGATCCAGTTCACAGATACGCAGTATTTT. This sequence encodes CASSQQPGLAGGIQFTDTQYF.

The gene calls are TRBV28 and TRBJ1-6; TRBD1 aligns across 7 bases. V lost 5 bases and J lost 10; bases outside the gene matches: 8. The CDR3 is 14 residues long. Germline V gene sequence: CDR1 MDHEN, CDR2 SYDVKM. The CDR3 protein is CASSPTGTSSPLHF. DNA for the CDR3: TGTGCCAGCAGTCCGACAGGGACAAGCTCACCCCTCCACTTT.

This chain connects TRBV6-1 to TRBJ1-5; D not certain. Germline CDR1 MNHNS, CDR2 SASEGT. The CDR3 contains 12 residues. Trimming left V 6 bases short and J 4 bases short, with 7 bases between. The CDR3 coding sequence is TGTGCCAGCAGATTGACTAATCAGCCCCAGCATTTT. Translated, it gives CASRLTNQPQHF.

This clone occurred once. This chain links TRBV11-3 with TRBJ2-5; D may be TRBD2 (5 bases). V was pared by 5 bases and J by 4 bases, with 20 bases between. CDR1 SGHNT and CDR2 YENEEA come from the germline V gene. The CDR3 sequence is 16 residues long. In DNA, the CDR3 is TGTGCCAGCAGCAAAGAGGGTTCGGGCGTTGGAGAGACCCAGTACTTC. Its translation is CASSKEGSGVGETQYF.

The chain couples TRBV28 to TRBJ2-7, with TRBD1 matching over 10 bases. The V and J ends lost 7 bases and 2 bases, in that order; junction bases with no gene match: 8. The CDR3 has 15 amino acids. The germline V gene encodes CDR1 MDHEN and CDR2 SYDVKM. The CDR3 region has the DNA TGTGCCAGCAATCAGCACGGACAGGGGGCCTACGAGCAGTACTTC. Its translation: CASNQHGQGAYEQYF. The full variable domain, its missing parts supplied by reference TRBV28 and TRBJ2-7, is DVKVTQSSRYLVKRTGEKVFLECVQDMDHENMFWYRQDPGLGLRLIYFSYDVKMKEKGDIPEGYSVSREKKERFSLILESASTNQTSMYLCASNQHGQGAYEQYFGPGTRLTVT.